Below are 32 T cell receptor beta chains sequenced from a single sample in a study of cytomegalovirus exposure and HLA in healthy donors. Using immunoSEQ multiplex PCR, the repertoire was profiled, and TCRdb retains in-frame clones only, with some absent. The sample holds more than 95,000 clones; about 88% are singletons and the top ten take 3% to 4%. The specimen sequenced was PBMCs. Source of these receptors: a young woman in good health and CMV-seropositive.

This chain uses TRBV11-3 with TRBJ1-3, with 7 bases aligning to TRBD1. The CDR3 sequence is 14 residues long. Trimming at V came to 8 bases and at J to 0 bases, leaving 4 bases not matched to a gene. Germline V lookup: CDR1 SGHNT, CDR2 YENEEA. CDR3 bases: TGTGCCAGCGGCAGGGGGAACTCTGGAAACACCATATATTTT. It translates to CASGRGNSGNTIYF.

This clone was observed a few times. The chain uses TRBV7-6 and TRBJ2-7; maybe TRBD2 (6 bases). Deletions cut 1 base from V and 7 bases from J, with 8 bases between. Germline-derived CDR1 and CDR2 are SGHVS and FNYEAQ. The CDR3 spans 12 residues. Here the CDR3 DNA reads TGTGCCAGCAGCTTAGGGGAGGATGAGCAGTACTTC. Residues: CASSLGEDEQYF.

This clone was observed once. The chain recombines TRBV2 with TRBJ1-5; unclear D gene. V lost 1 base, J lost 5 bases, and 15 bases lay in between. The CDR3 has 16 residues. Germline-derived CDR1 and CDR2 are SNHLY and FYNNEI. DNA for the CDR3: TGTGCCAGCAGTGAAGGCGGCAGGCGGACTTATCAGCCCCAGCATTTT. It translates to CASSEGGRRTYQPQHF.

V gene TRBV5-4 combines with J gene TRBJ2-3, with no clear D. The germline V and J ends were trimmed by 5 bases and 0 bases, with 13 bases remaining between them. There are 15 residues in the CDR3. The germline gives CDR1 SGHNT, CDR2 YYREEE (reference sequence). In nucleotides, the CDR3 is TGTGCCAGCAGGGAGCAGTCGACTAGCACAGATACGCAGTATTTT. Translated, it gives CASREQSTSTDTQYF.

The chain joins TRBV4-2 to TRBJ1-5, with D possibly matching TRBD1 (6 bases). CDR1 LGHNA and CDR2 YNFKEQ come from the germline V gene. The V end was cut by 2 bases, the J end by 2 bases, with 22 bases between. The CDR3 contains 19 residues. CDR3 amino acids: CASSQPRDIGMGGNQPQHF. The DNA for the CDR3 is TGTGCCAGCAGCCAACCACGGGACATCGGAATGGGCGGCAATCAGCCCCAGCATTTT.

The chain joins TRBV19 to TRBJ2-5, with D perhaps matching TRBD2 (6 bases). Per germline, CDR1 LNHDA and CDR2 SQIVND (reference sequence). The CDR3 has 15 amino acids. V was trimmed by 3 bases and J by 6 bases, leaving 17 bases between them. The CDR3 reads CASSIGGGAEKTQYF. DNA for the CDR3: TGTGCCAGTAGTATTGGGGGAGGTGCCGAAAAGACCCAGTACTTC.

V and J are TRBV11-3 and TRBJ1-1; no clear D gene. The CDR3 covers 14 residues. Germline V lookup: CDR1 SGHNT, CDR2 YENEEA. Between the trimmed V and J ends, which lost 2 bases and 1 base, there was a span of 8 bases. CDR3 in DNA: TGTGCCAGCAGCTTAAGATCAGAGAACACTGAAGCTTTCTTT. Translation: CASSLRSENTEAFF.

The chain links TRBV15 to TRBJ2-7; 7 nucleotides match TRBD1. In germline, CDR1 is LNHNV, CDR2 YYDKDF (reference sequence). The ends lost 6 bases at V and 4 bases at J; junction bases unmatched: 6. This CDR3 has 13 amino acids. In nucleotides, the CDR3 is TGTGCCACCAGATCCGGGACAGATTACGAGCAGTACTTC. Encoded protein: CATRSGTDYEQYF.

This CDR3 is CASSPRSGVDTGELFF. The CDR3 nucleotides read TGTGCCAGCTCACCACGGTCAGGGGTTGACACCGGGGAGCTGTTTTTT. The chain has TRBV18 and TRBJ2-2; D may be TRBD1 (6 bases). In germline, CDR1 is KGHSH, CDR2 LQKENI. Trimming shortened V by 1 base and J by 3 bases, and 12 bases separated the two germline ends. There are 16 residues in the CDR3.

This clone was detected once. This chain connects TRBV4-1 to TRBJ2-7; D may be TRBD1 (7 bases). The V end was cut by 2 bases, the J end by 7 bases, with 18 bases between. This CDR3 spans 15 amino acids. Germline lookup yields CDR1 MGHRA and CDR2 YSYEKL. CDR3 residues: CASSQQGGQYLEQYF. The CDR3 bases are TGCGCCAGCAGCCAACAGGGGGGACAGTACCTGGAGCAGTACTTC.

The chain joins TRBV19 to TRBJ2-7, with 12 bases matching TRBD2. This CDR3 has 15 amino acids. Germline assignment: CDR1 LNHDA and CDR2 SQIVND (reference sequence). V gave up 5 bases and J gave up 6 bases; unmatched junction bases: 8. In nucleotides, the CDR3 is TGTGCCAGTAGTGTGACTAGCGGGAGTGGTACCGAGCAGTACTTC. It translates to CASSVTSGSGTEQYF.

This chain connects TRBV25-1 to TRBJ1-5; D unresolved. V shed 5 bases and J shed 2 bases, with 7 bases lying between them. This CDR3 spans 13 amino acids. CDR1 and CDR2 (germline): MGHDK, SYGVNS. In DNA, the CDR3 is TGTGCCAGCAGTTCTACAGGCAATCAGCCCCAGCATTTT. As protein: CASSSTGNQPQHF.

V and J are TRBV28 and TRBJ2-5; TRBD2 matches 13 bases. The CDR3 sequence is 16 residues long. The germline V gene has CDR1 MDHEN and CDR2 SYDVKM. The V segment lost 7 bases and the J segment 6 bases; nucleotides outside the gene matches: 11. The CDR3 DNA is TGTGCCAGCATTCAAGGACTAGCGGGAGAGGACAAGACCCAGTACTTC. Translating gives CASIQGLAGEDKTQYF.

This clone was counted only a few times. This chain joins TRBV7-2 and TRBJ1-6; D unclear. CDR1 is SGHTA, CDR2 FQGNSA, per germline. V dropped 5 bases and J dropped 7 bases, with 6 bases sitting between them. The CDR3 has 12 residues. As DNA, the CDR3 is TGTGCCAGCAGCGGGCTAAATTCACCCCTCCACTTT. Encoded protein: CASSGLNSPLHF.

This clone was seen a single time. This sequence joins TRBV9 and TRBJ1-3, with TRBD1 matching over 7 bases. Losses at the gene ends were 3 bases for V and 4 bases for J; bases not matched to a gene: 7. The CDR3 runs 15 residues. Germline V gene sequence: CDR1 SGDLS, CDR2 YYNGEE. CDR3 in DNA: TGTGCCAGCAGCGGAACAGGGGTCTGGGGAAACACCATATATTTT. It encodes CASSGTGVWGNTIYF.

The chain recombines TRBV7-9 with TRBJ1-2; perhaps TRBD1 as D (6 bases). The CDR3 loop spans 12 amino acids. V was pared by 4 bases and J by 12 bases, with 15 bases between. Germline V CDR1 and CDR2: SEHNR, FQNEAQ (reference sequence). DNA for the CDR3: TGTGCCAGCAGCTCGTCGTCACAGGGCCACACCTTC. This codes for CASSSSSQGHTF.

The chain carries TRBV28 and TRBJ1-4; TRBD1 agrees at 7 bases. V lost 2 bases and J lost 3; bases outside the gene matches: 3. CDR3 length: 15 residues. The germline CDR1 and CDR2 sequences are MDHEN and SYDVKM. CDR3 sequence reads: CASSLQGEPNEKLFF. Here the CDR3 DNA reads TGTGCCAGCAGTTTACAGGGGGAGCCTAATGAAAAACTGTTTTTT. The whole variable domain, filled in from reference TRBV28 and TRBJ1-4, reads DVKVTQSSRYLVKRTGEKVFLECVQDMDHENMFWYRQDPGLGLRLIYFSYDVKMKEKGDIPEGYSVSREKKERFSLILESASTNQTSMYLCASSLQGEPNEKLFFGSGTQLSVL.

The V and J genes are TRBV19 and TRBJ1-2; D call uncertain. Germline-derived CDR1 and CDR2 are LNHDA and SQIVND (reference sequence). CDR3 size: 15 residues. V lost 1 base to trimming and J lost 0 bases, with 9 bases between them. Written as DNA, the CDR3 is TGTGCCAGTAGTATAGCTGACGACTCTAACTATGGCTACACCTTC. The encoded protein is CASSIADDSNYGYTF.

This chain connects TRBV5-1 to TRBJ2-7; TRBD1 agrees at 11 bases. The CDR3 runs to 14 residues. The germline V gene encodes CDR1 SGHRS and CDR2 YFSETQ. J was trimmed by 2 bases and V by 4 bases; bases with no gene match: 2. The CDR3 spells CASSGGQGAYEQYF. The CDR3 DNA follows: TGCGCCAGCAGCGGGGGACAGGGGGCCTACGAGCAGTACTTC.

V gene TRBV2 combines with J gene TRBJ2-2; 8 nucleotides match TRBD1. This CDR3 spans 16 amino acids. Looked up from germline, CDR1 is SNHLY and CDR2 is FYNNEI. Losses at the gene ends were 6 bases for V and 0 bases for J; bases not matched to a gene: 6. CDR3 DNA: TGTGCCAGCAGGAGACAGGGGACAACGAACACCGGGGAGCTGTTTTTT. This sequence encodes CASRRQGTTNTGELFF. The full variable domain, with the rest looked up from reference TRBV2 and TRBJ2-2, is EPEVTQTPSHQVTQMGQEVILRCVPISNHLYFYWYRQILGQKVEFLVSFYNNEISEKSEIFDDQFSVERPDGSNFTLKIRSTKLEDSAMYFCASRRQGTTNTGELFFGEGSRLTVL.

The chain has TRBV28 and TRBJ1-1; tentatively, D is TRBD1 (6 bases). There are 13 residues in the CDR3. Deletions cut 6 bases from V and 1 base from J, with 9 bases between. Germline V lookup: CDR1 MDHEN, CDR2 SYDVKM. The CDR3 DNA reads TGTGCCAGCAGCTCGACAGGGAACACTGAAGCTTTCTTT. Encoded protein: CASSSTGNTEAFF.

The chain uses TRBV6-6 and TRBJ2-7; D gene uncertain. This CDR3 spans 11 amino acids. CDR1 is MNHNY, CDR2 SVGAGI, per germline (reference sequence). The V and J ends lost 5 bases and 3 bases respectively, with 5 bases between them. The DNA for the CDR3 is TGTGCCAGCAGTCATAGCTACGAGCAGTACTTC. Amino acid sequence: CASSHSYEQYF.

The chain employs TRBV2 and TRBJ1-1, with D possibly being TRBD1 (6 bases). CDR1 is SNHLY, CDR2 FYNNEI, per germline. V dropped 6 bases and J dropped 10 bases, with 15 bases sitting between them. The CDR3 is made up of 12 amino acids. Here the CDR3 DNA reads TGTGCCAGCAGGCCCGGTGGCAGGGGAGCTTTCTTT. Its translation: CASRPGGRGAFF.

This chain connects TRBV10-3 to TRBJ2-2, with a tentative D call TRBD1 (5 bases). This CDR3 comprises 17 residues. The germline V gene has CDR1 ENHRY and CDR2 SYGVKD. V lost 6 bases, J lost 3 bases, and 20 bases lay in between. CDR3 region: CAIRESIPGSDTGELFF. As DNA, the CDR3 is TGTGCCATCAGGGAGAGTATTCCAGGGTCCGACACCGGGGAGCTGTTTTTT.

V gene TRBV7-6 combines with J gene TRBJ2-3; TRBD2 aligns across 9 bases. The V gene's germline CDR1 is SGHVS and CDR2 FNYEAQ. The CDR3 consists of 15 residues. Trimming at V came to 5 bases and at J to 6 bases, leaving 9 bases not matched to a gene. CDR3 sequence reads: CASSRVAGGLDTQYF. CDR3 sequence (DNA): TGTGCCAGCAGCCGGGTGGCGGGAGGGTTGGATACGCAGTATTTT.

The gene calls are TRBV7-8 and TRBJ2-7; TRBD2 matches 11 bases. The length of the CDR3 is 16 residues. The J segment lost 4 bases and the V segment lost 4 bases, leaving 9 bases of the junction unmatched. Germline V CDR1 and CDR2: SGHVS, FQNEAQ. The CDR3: CASSSPTSGSVYEQYF. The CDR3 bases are TGTGCCAGCAGCTCTCCAACTAGCGGGAGTGTGTACGAGCAGTACTTC. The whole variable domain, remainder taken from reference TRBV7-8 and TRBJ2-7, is GAGVSQSPRYKVAKRGQDVALRCDPISGHVSLFWYQQALGQGPEFLTYFQNEAQLDKSGLPSDRFFAERPEGSVSTLKIQRTQQEDSAVYLCASSSPTSGSVYEQYFGPGTRLTVT.

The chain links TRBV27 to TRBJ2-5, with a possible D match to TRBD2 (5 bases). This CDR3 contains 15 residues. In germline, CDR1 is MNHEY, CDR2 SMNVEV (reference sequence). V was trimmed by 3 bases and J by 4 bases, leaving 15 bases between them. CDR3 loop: CASSFTRSVGETQYF. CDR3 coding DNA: TGTGCCAGCAGTTTTACTAGATCGGTGGGAGAGACCCAGTACTTC.

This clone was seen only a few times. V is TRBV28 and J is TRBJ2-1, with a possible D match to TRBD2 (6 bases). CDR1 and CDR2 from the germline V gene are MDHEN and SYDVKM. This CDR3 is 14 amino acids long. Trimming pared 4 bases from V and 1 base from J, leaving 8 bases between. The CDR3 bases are TGTGCCAGCAGTTGGGGACTTTCCTACAATGAGCAGTTCTTC. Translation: CASSWGLSYNEQFF.

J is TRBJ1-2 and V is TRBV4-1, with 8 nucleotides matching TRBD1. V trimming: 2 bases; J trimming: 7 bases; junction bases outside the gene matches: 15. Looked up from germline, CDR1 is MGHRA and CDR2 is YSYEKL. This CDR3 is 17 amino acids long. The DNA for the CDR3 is TGCGCCAGCAGCCAAACGGCGGCGGCCGCAGGGGGCGTTGGCTACACCTTC. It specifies CASSQTAAAAGGVGYTF.

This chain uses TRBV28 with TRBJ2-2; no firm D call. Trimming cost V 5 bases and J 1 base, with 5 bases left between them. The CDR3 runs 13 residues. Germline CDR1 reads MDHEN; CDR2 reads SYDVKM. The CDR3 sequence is CASSPRNTGELFF. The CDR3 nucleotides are TGTGCCAGCAGTCCCCGGAACACCGGGGAGCTGTTTTTT.

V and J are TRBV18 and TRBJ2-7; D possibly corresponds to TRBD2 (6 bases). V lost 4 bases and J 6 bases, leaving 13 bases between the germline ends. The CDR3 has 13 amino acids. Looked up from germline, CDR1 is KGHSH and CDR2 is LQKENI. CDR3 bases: TGTGCCAGCTCACTGGAGGGGTTATCCGAGCAGTACTTC. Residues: CASSLEGLSEQYF. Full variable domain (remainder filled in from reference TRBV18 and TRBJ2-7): NAGVMQNPRHLVRRRGQEARLRCSPMKGHSHVYWYRQLPEEGLKFMVYLQKENIIDESGMPKERFSAEFPKEGPSILRIQQVVRGDSAAYFCASSLEGLSEQYFGPGTRLTVT.

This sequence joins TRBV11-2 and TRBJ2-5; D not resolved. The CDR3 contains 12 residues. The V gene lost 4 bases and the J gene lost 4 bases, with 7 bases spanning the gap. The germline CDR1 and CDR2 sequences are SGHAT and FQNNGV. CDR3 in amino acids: CASSSSGETQYF. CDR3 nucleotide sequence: TGTGCCAGCAGCTCGAGTGGAGAGACCCAGTACTTC.